These 9 T cell receptor beta chains originate from one sample sequenced in a study of shared clonotypes between healthy human individuals. Naive CD8 cells were CD45RO-negative, positively selected for CCR7, excluding terminally differentiated effector memory CD45RA+ cells. Sequencing used immunoSEQ multiplex PCR; TCRdb keeps in-frame clones, though not all of them. The sample records nearly 2 million clones, roughly 94% being singletons. Sequenced sample: naive CD8+ T cells sorted from blood. The source is a man aged 18-30 years in good health.

This clone has just one count. The V call is TRBV4-3, the J call TRBJ1-2, with D possibly being TRBD1 (5 bases). Germline CDR1 and CDR2: LGHNA and YSLEER. The CDR3 contains 15 residues. The germline V and J ends were trimmed by 0 bases and 6 bases, with 14 bases remaining between them. CDR3 bases: TGCGCCAGCAGCCAAGAGTTCGGGGGAGGGGATGGCTACACCTTC. Its protein product is CASSQEFGGGDGYTF.

The V and J genes are TRBV7-6 and TRBJ2-1; tentatively, D is TRBD2 (5 bases). Germline-derived CDR1 and CDR2 are SGHVS and FNYEAQ. V was cut by 2 bases and J by 2 bases, with 7 bases left in between. The CDR3 spans 14 residues. The CDR3 loop is CASSLSGTYNEQFF. In DNA form, the CDR3 reads TGTGCCAGCAGCTTAAGCGGTACCTACAATGAGCAGTTCTTC.

This clone occurred a few times. This CDR3 is also generated by other DNA sequences in the sample. The gene calls are TRBV5-1 and TRBJ1-1; tentative D call: TRBD1 (5 bases). Trimming took off 1 base at V and 2 bases at J, with 9 bases between the two ends. Germline assignment: CDR1 SGHRS and CDR2 YFSETQ. This CDR3 comprises 14 residues. The DNA for the CDR3 is TGCGCCAGCAGCTTGTGGCAGGGAAACACTGAAGCTTTCTTT. It encodes CASSLWQGNTEAFF.

J is TRBJ2-1 and V is TRBV15; 9 bases are a match to TRBD1. J lost 4 bases, V lost 5 bases, and 3 bases had no gene match. The CDR3 is 14 residues long. Germline CDR1 is LNHNV and CDR2 is YYDKDF (reference sequence). CDR3 in DNA: TGTGCCACCAGCGACAGGGGGGCTTACAATGAGCAGTTCTTC. This codes for CATSDRGAYNEQFF.

This clone was found a few times. The chain joins TRBV9 to TRBJ1-1; D not resolved. The CDR3 length is 14 residues. Between the trimmed V and J ends, which lost 3 bases and 5 bases, there was a span of 14 bases. Germline V gene data show CDR1 as SGDLS and CDR2 as YYNGEE. The CDR3 region is CASSGSSGWTEAFF. The CDR3 DNA reads as TGTGCCAGCAGCGGGTCGTCGGGATGGACTGAAGCTTTCTTT.

This sequence joins TRBV6-1 and TRBJ1-5; D perhaps matches TRBD1 (5 bases). V lost 6 bases to trimming and J lost 1 base, with 13 bases between them. Germline CDR1 reads MNHNS; CDR2 reads SASEGT. This CDR3 contains 15 residues. Here the CDR3 DNA reads TGTGCCAGCAGAAGAGGCGGGGGAAGCAATCAGCCCCAGCATTTT. Translated, it gives CASRRGGGSNQPQHF.

CDR3 residues: CASSLTLYTDTQYF. DNA of the CDR3: TGTGCCAGCAGCTTGACCCTATACACAGATACGCAGTATTTT. The rearrangement links TRBV5-4 to TRBJ2-3; no clear D gene. Deletions cut 1 base from V and 2 bases from J, with 8 bases between. Germline V gene lookup returns CDR1 SGHNT and CDR2 YYREEE (reference sequence). The length of the CDR3 is 14 residues. The whole variable domain, filled in from reference TRBV5-4 and TRBJ2-3, reads ETGVTQSPTHLIKTRGQQVTLRCSSQSGHNTVSWYQQALGQGPQFIFQYYREEENGRGNFPPRFSGLQFPNYSSELNVNALELDDSALYLCASSLTLYTDTQYFGPGTRLTVL.

This clone occurred once. This sample also contains other DNA sequences that code for the same CDR3. The chain uses TRBV7-2 and TRBJ2-7; perhaps TRBD2 as D (6 bases). CDR1 and CDR2 from the germline V gene are SGHTA and FQGNSA. Trimming removed 1 base from V and 0 bases from J, with 7 bases in between. The CDR3 extends over 14 amino acids. CDR3 nucleotide sequence: TGTGCCAGCAGCTTAGACGGGAGCTCCTACGAGCAGTACTTC. Its protein product is CASSLDGSSYEQYF.

This clone was found once. The chain employs TRBV30 and TRBJ1-1, with D possibly TRBD1 on 6 matching bases. The V end was cut by 8 bases, the J end by 1 base, with 14 bases between. Germline CDR1 is GTSNPN and CDR2 is SVGIG (reference sequence). This CDR3 has 13 residues. The chain's CDR3 is CAGSDSSNTEAFF. Written as DNA, the CDR3 is TGTGCCGGTTCGGACAGTTCGAACACTGAAGCTTTCTTT.